This TCR beta chain is from a study of cytomegalovirus exposure and HLA in healthy donors. Study context: For the approximately 400 genotyped donors, more than 65% fell within the Caucasian-associated ancestry cluster.

Of note for this clone: Its antigen is unidentified.

The PCR employed 60 Vbeta primers together with 13 Jbeta primers. In the study's own analysis: Per a later analysis, the number of unique TCR beta chains was 75 million to 90 million, of which around 9.9 million were shared. Method: immunoSEQ multiplex PCR; TCRdb's copy keeps in-frame clones and lacks some. The DNA was the basis for D and trimming; V, J and clone size are from that table. The sample lists fewer than 100,000 clones; around 80% were seen once. Overall study results and limits: For most TCR beta V segments, an earlier analysis put the productive rate at about 87% or about 30% of the time. Most subjects had HLA-A and HLA-B alleles reportedly predicted accurately by TCR beta sequences.

The clonotype was recovered from a male donor in good health and CMV-seropositive. Sequencing was carried out using PBMCs.

In nucleotides, the CDR3 is TGTGCCAGTAGTATAATTACCGGCGAGCAGTACTTC. It yields the protein CASSIITGEQYF. The gene calls are TRBV19 and TRBJ2-7; D unresolved. This CDR3 contains 12 residues. The V gene lost 2 bases and the J gene lost 6 bases, with 8 bases spanning the gap. Germline V gene sequence: CDR1 LNHDA, CDR2 SQIVND (reference sequence).